This T cell receptor (beta chain) was sequenced in a study of blood T cell repertoires in COVID-19. Looked up from germline, CDR1 is MNHEY and CDR2 is SVGAGI. This CDR3 has 14 residues. V shed 5 bases, J shed 2 bases, and the junction held 4 bases outside the gene matches. Original analysis: Reference gene primer amplification yielded estimated nucleated cell counts. Repertoires were generated with immunoSEQ multiplex PCR, while TCRdb's copy carries only in-frame clones and drops some. The V and J calls and the clone size are those of that table, but D and trimming were determined from the DNA. Among approximately 480,000 clones listed, 87% were seen once. Participant reports of clinical history set cohort assignment.

The clonotype comes from a woman younger than 35 who had recovered from COVID-19. Sequencing used PBMCs or T cells enriched from blood (not recorded which). V usage is TRBV6-5 and J usage is TRBJ1-1; 8 nucleotides agree with TRBD1. The CDR3 spells CASSTDRENTEAFF. CDR3 sequence (DNA): TGTGCCAGCAGTACGGACAGGGAAAACACTGAAGCTTTCTTT.